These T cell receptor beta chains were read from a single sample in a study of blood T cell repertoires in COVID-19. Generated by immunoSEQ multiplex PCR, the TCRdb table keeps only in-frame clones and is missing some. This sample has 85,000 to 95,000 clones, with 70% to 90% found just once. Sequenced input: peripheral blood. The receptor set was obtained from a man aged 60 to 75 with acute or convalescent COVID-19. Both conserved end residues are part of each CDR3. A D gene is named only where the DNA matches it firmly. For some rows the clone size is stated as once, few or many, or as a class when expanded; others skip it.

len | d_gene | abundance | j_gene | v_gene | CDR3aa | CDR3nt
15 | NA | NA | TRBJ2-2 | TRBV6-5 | CASSWSTTDTGELFF | TGTGCCAGCAGTTGGAGCACTACGGACACCGGGGAGCTGTTTTTT
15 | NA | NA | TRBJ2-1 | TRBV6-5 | CASSSGSRPYNEQFF | TGTGCCAGCAGTTCAGGCAGCAGACCCTACAATGAGCAGTTCTTC
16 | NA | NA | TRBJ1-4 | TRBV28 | CASSPEGTEPNEKLFF | TGTGCCAGCAGCCCCGAGGGTACAGAGCCGAATGAAAAACTGTTTTTT
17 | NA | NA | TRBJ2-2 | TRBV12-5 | CASGLVTGQRNTGELFF | TGTGCTAGTGGTTTGGTAACGGGACAAAGGAACACCGGGGAGCTGTTTTTT
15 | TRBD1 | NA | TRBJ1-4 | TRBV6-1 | CASSERRDRNEKLFF | TGTGCCAGCAGTGAAAGAAGGGACAGGAATGAAAAACTGTTTTTT
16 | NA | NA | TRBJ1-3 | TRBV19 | CASSMGTPSSGNTIYF | TGTGCCAGTAGTATGGGGACACCGAGCTCTGGAAACACCATATATTTT
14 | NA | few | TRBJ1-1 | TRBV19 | CASSIGAANTEAFF | TGTGCCAGTAGTATAGGGGCAGCGAACACTGAAGCTTTCTTT
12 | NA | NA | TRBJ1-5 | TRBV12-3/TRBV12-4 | CASSSHPQPQHF | TGTGCCAGCAGTTCCCATCCTCAGCCCCAGCATTTT
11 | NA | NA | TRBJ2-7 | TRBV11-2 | CASRASYEQYF | TGTGCCAGCAGGGCCTCCTACGAGCAGTACTTC
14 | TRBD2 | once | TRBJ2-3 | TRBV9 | CASSLGGDTDTQYF | TGTGCCAGCAGCTTGGGGGGGGACACAGATACGCAGTATTTT
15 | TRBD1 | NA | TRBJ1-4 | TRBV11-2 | CASSLSRGPNEKLFF | TGTGCCAGCAGCTTGTCTAGGGGGCCTAATGAAAAACTGTTTTTT
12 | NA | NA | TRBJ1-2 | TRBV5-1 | CASTLRGDGYTF | TGCGCCAGCACCCTCCGGGGGGACGGCTACACCTTC
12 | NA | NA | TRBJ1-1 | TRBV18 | CASSLRGTEAFF | TGTGCCAGCTCACTCAGGGGCACTGAAGCTTTCTTT
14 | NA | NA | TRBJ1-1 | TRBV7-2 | CASSLRAQGTEAFF | TGTGCCAGCAGCTTGAGGGCCCAAGGGACTGAAGCTTTCTTT
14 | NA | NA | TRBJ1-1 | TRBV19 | CASSPQGIGTEAFF | TGTGCCAGTAGTCCCCAGGGGATTGGCACTGAAGCTTTCTTT
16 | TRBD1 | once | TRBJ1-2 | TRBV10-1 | CASSESWDSTNYGYTF | TGCGCCAGCAGTGAGTCCTGGGACAGTACTAACTATGGCTACACCTTC
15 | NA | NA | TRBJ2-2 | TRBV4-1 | CASSSRGGGNGELFF | TGCGCCAGCAGCTCTCGTGGGGGAGGTAACGGGGAGCTGTTTTTT
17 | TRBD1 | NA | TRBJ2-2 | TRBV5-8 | CADRDRGRLANTGELFF | TGTGCCGACCGGGACAGGGGGCGTCTCGCGAACACCGGGGAGCTGTTTTTT
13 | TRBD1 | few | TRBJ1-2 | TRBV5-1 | CASSLDRDYGYTF | TGCGCCAGCAGCCTGGACAGGGACTATGGCTACACCTTC
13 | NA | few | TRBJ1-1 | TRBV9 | CASSVGGRTEAFF | TGTGCCAGCAGCGTAGGCGGGCGGACTGAAGCTTTCTTT
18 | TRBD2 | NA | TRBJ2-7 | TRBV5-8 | CASSSGRWAGGSSYEQYF | TGTGCCAGCAGCTCGGGTCGCTGGGCGGGGGGAAGCTCCTACGAGCAGTACTTC
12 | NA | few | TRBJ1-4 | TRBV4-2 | CASSRTNEKLFF | TGTGCCAGCAGCCGTACAAATGAAAAACTGTTTTTT
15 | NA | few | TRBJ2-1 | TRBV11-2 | CASSLEPGSYNEQFF | TGTGCCAGCAGCTTAGAACCAGGGTCTTACAATGAGCAGTTCTTC
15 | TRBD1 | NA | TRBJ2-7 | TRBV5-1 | CASSTGQGPSYEQYF | TGCGCCAGCAGCACCGGACAGGGACCTTCCTACGAGCAGTACTTC
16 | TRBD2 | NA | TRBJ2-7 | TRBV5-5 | CASSFRVLAGIYEQYF | TGTGCCAGCAGCTTTCGGGTCTTAGCGGGGATCTACGAGCAGTACTTC
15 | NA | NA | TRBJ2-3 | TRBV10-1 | CASSESRKWADTQYF | TGCGCCAGCAGTGAGTCGCGGAAGTGGGCAGATACGCAGTATTTT
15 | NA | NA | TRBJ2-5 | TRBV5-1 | CASSLSGKQQETQYF | TGCGCCAGCAGCTTGTCAGGGAAGCAACAAGAGACCCAGTACTTC
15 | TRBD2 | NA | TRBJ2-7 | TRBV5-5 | CASSPAGTRFEEQYF | TGTGCCAGCAGCCCTGCGGGGACTAGGTTTGAGGAGCAGTACTTC
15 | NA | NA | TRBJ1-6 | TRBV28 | CASSLRGLDNSPLHF | TGTGCCAGCAGTTTAAGGGGGTTGGATAATTCACCCCTCCACTTT
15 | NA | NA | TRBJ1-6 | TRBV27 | CASRSQGRVYSPLHF | TGTGCCAGCAGGTCCCAGGGGAGAGTTTATTCACCCCTCCACTTT
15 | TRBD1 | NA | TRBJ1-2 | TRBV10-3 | CAIQGSGTGVYGYTF | TGTGCCATCCAGGGGTCCGGGACAGGGGTATATGGCTACACCTTC
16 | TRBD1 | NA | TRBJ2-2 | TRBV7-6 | CASSSYRDRGAGELFF | TGTGCCAGCAGCTCGTACCGGGACAGGGGTGCCGGGGAGCTGTTTTTT
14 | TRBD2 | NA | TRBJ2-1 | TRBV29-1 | CSVEILAGGGEQFF | TGCAGCGTTGAGATACTAGCGGGAGGTGGTGAGCAGTTCTTC
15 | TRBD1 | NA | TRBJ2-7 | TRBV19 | CASSISGTGRGEQYF | TGTGCCAGTAGTATCTCCGGGACAGGGCGCGGCGAGCAGTACTTC
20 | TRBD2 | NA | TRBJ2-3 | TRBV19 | CASSRYPPTSGGAYVDTQYF | TGTGCCAGTAGTCGATACCCCCCGACTAGCGGGGGGGCCTACGTAGATACGCAGTATTTT
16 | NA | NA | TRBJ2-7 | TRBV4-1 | CASSQGGHGPPYEQYF | TGCGCCAGCAGCCAAGGGGGACACGGACCGCCCTACGAGCAGTACTTC
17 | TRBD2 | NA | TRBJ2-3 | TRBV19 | CASSIRLAGGRTDTQYF | TGTGCCAGTAGTATCAGACTAGCGGGGGGGCGTACAGATACGCAGTATTTT
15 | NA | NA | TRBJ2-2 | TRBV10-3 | CAISEVQAGTGELFF | TGTGCCATCAGTGAGGTACAGGCAGGCACCGGGGAGCTGTTTTTT
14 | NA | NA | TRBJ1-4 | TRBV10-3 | CAISEMTVGEKLFF | TGTGCCATCAGTGAAATGACAGTAGGTGAAAAACTGTTTTTT
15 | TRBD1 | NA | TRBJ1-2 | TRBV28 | CASRQTGREVYGYTF | TGTGCCAGCAGACAGACAGGGCGGGAAGTCTATGGCTACACCTTC
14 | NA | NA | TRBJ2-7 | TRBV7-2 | CASSLVLLGGEQYF | TGTGCCAGCAGCTTAGTTCTTTTGGGGGGCGAGCAGTACTTC
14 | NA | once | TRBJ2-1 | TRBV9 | CASSPFRAYNEQFF | TGTGCCAGCAGCCCCTTCCGGGCCTACAATGAGCAGTTCTTC
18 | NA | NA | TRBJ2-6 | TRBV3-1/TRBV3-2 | CASSQVAGSWVGANVLTF | TGTGCCAGCAGCCAAGTTGCAGGTTCATGGGTTGGGGCCAACGTCCTGACTTTC
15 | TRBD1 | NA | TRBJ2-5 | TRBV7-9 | CASGPRRDSQETQYF | TGTGCCAGCGGCCCCCGTCGGGACAGCCAAGAGACCCAGTACTTC
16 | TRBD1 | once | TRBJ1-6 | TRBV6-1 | CASSENPGQNNSPLHF | TGTGCCAGCAGTGAAAATCCGGGACAGAATAATTCACCCCTCCACTTT
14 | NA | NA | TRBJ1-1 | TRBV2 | CASRRWGENTEAFF | TGTGCCAGCAGGAGGTGGGGGGAGAACACTGAAGCTTTCTTT
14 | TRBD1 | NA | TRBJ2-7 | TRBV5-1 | CASSGGQGPYEQYF | TGCGCCAGCAGCGGAGGACAGGGGCCCTACGAGCAGTACTTC
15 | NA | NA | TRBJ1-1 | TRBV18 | CASSPQSIMNTEAFF | TGTGCCAGCTCACCACAATCCATCATGAACACTGAAGCTTTCTTT
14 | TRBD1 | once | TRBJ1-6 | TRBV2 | CASRVGTGDPPLHF | TGTGCCAGCAGGGTGGGGACAGGGGATCCACCCCTCCACTTT
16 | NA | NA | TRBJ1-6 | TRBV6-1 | CASSARIWVSDSPLHF | TGTGCCAGCAGTGCCAGGATCTGGGTTTCTGATTCACCCCTCCACTTT
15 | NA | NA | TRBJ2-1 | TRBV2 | CASSAPGGTYNEQFF | TGTGCCAGCAGTGCTCCTGGCGGAACCTACAATGAGCAGTTCTTC
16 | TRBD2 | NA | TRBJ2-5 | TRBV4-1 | CASSLSGSGGMETQYF | TGCGCCAGCAGCCTAAGCGGTAGCGGGGGGATGGAGACCCAGTACTTC
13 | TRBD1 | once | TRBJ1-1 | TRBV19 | CASIDRADAEAFF | TGTGCCAGTATTGACAGGGCCGACGCTGAAGCTTTCTTT
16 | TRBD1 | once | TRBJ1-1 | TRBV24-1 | CATSDGDRGLNTEAFF | TGTGCCACCAGTGATGGAGACAGGGGCTTAAACACTGAAGCTTTCTTT
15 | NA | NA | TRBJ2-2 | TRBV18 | CASSPKGKNTGELFF | TGTGCCAGCTCACCAAAGGGGAAGAACACCGGGGAGCTGTTTTTT
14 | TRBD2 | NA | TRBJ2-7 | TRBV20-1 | CSASPLAGVNEQYF | TGCAGTGCTAGTCCCCTAGCGGGAGTCAACGAGCAGTACTTC
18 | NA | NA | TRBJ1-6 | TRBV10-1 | CASSESDSKSSYNSPLHF | TGCGCCAGCAGTGAGTCGGACAGTAAGAGCTCCTATAATTCACCCCTCCACTTT
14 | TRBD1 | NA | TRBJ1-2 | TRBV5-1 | CASSLEGRGYGYTF | TGCGCCAGCAGCTTGGAAGGCAGGGGGTATGGCTACACCTTC
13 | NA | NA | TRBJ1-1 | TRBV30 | CAWTRQAHTEAFF | TGTGCCTGGACTCGACAGGCCCACACTGAAGCTTTCTTT
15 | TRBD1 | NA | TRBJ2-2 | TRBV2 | CASSGVQGAAGELFF | TGTGCCAGCAGTGGGGTACAGGGGGCCGCCGGGGAGCTGTTTTTT